A selection of T cell receptor beta chains follows, all from one sample in a study of T cell responses to AZD1222 COVID-19 vaccine. Here immunoSEQ multiplex PCR was the method, and the copy in TCRdb shows in-frame clones only, minus some. The data show more than 65,000 clones, 78% seen once. Sequenced material: peripheral blood, taken on day 0 of AZD1222 vaccination. All receptors come from an adult in good health. Each CDR3 is given with its conserved first and last residue. A D gene is named only where the DNA matches it firmly. The listing skips clone size in some rows; elsewhere it reads once, few, many or a size class.

d_call	v_call	clone_size	j_call	cdr3_nt	cdr3_aa
-	TRBV2	-	TRBJ2-7	TGTGCCAGCAGTGGTCGACAGGTCTACGAGCAGTACTTC	CASSGRQVYEQYF
TRBD1	TRBV2	-	TRBJ1-2	TGTGCCAGCAGCGCGGACAGGGTCGGTTGGCGCTCCACCTTC	CASSADRVGWRSTF
-	TRBV9	-	TRBJ2-2	TGTGCCAGCAGCGTAGATCGGGCGCCCGGGGAGCTGTTTTTT	CASSVDRAPGELFF
-	TRBV20-1	-	TRBJ2-7	TGCAGTGCTCAGCGCGGGGACGAGCAGTACTTC	CSAQRGDEQYF
-	TRBV11-3	few	TRBJ2-7	TGTGCCAGCAGCCCATTCACAGGGAGCGGCGAGCAGTACTTC	CASSPFTGSGEQYF
-	TRBV29-1	-	TRBJ2-3	TGCAGCGTCCGAAATTATCCCGGACAGCCGACACGATCAGATACGCAGTATTTT	CSVRNYPGQPTRSDTQYF
TRBD1	TRBV10-3	few	TRBJ2-3	TGTGCCATCAGCAACGGACAGGGCACAGATACGCAGTATTTT	CAISNGQGTDTQYF
TRBD2	TRBV19	few	TRBJ2-1	TGTGCCAGTAGTATAACTAGCGGGAGGGGGATTGAGCAGTTCTTC	CASSITSGRGIEQFF
-	TRBV19	-	TRBJ1-5	TGTGCCAGTACGGAACAGGGTCCTTTTGGCAATCAGCCCCAGCATTTT	CASTEQGPFGNQPQHF
-	TRBV10-3	-	TRBJ2-7	TGTGCCATCGCGACAGCATCCTACGAGCAGTACTTC	CAIATASYEQYF
TRBD2	TRBV10-3	-	TRBJ2-3	TGTGCCATCAGTGAGTCGACGGTCACTAGCGGGAGCACAGATACGCAGTATTTT	CAISESTVTSGSTDTQYF
-	TRBV12-3/TRBV12-4	-	TRBJ2-1	TGTGCCAGCAGGTATTACAATGAGCAGTTCTTC	CASRYYNEQFF
-	TRBV7-9	once	TRBJ1-1	TGTGCCAGCAGCCGCACCGGACAATGGAACACTGAAGCTTTCTTT	CASSRTGQWNTEAFF
-	TRBV12-3/TRBV12-4	-	TRBJ2-4	TGTGCCAGCAGTTTTGGGGGCCAAAACATTCAGTACTTC	CASSFGGQNIQYF
-	TRBV27	-	TRBJ2-1	TGTGCCAGCAGTTTATCTGGTGACTACAATGAGCAGTTCTTC	CASSLSGDYNEQFF
TRBD2	TRBV29-1	few	TRBJ2-3	TGCAGCGTTGAAGTAGCGGGAGGCCGTATAGATACGCAGTATTTT	CSVEVAGGRIDTQYF
-	TRBV28	-	TRBJ2-7	TGTGCCACCGACAGAAGCTACGAGCAGTACTTC	CATDRSYEQYF
-	TRBV6-5	-	TRBJ1-1	TGTGCCAGCAGTTATTGGCAGAACACTGAAGCTTTCTTT	CASSYWQNTEAFF
-	TRBV10-2	-	TRBJ1-4	TGCGCCAGCAGTGAGAGGCAGGGTCGGAAAAAACTGTTTTTT	CASSERQGRKKLFF
TRBD1	TRBV9	-	TRBJ1-2	TGTGCCAGCAGGGGACAGGGGGAACTATATGGCTACACCTTC	CASRGQGELYGYTF
-	TRBV7-9	once	TRBJ1-2	TGTGCCAGCAGCTTATCGACCAACTATGGCTACACCTTC	CASSLSTNYGYTF
-	TRBV21-1	-	TRBJ2-7	TGTGCCAGCAGCCCTTCGGGACAGAGCTCCTACGAGCAGTACTTC	CASSPSGQSSYEQYF
TRBD2	TRBV29-1	-	TRBJ2-1	TGCAGCGTTGGTAGGACTAGCTATGAGCAGTTCTTC	CSVGRTSYEQFF
-	TRBV16	-	TRBJ1-5	TGTGCCAGCAGCCAATCGGGGCCCCAGAGCAATCAGCCCCAGCATTTT	CASSQSGPQSNQPQHF
-	TRBV10-3	once	TRBJ2-1	TGTGCCATCAGTGAGTCGTCAGAGGCCTACAATGAGCAGTTCTTC	CAISESSEAYNEQFF
-	TRBV28	-	TRBJ1-1	TGTGCCAGCAGTTTAAGCACTAACATAGACACTGAAGCTTTCTTT	CASSLSTNIDTEAFF
TRBD2	TRBV7-2	-	TRBJ2-1	TGTGCCAGCAGCCGGACTAGCGGGACTGTCAATGAGCAGTTCTTC	CASSRTSGTVNEQFF
TRBD2	TRBV7-2	-	TRBJ2-3	TGTGCCAGCAGCTATATAGGGACTACCTCAGATACGCAGTATTTT	CASSYIGTTSDTQYF